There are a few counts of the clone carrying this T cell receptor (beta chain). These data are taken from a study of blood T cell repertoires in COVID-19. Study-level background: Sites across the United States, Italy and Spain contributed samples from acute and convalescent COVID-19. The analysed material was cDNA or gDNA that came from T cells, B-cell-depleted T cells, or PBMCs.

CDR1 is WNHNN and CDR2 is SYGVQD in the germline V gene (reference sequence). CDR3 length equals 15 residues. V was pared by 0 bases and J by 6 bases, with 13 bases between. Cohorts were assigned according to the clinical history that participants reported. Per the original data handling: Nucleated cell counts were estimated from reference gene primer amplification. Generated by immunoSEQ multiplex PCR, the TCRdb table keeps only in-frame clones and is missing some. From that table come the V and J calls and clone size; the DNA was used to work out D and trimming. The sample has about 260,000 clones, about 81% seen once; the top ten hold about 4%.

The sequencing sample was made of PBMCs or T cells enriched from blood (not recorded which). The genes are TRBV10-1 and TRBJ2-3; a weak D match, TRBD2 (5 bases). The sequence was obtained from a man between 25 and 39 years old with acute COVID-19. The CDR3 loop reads CASSESGARMDTQYF. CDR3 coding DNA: TGCGCCAGCAGTGAGTCGGGAGCCCGAATGGATACGCAGTATTTT.